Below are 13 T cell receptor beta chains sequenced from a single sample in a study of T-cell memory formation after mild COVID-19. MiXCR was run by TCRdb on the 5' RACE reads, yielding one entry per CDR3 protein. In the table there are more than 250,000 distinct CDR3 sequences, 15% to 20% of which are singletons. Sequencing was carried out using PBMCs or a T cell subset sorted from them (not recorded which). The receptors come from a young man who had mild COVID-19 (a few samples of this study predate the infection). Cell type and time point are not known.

The CDR3 nucleotides read TGTGCCAGCAAAGTTACCTACAGTAACACTGAAGCTTTCTTT. Protein product: CASKVTYSNTEAFF. The rearrangement uses TRBV12-3 or TRBV12-4 and TRBJ1-1; D unclear. This CDR3 is 14 amino acids long. The ends were cut back, 7 bases at V and 2 bases at J, with 14 bases in the middle.

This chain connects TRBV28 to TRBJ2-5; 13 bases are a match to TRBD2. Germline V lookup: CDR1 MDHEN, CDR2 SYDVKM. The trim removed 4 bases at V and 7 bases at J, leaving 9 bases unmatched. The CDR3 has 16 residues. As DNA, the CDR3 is TGTGCCAGCAGTTCCGCGGGACTAGCGGGGTCCGGGACCCAGTACTTC. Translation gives CASSSAGLAGSGTQYF.

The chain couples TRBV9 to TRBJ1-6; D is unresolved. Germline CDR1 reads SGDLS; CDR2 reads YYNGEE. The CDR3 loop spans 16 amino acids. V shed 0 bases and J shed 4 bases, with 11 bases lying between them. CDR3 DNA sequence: TGTGCCAGCAGCGTAGGACGAACTGGTTATAATTCACCCCTCCACTTT. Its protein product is CASSVGRTGYNSPLHF.

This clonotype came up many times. CDR3 amino acids: CSASSGDNEQFF. The CDR3 DNA follows: TGCAGTGCTAGCTCGGGAGACAATGAGCAGTTCTTC. The J gene is TRBJ2-1, the V gene TRBV20-1; D perhaps matches TRBD2 (6 bases). This CDR3 spans 12 amino acids. Germline V gene sequence: CDR1 DFQATT, CDR2 SNEGSKA (reference sequence). V lost 3 bases, J lost 5 bases, and 8 bases lay in between.

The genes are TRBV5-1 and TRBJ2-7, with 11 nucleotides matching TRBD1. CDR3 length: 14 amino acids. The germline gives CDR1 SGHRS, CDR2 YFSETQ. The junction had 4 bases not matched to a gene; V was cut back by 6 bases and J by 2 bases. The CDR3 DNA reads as TGCGCCAGCAAAGGGACAGGGGGAACCTACGAGCAGTACTTC. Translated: CASKGTGGTYEQYF.

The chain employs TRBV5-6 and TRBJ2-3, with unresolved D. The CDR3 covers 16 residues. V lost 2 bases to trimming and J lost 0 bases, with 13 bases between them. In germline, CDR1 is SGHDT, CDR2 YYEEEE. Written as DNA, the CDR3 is TGTGCCAGCAGCTTCTTATCTTGGGGAAGCACAGATACGCAGTATTTT. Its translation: CASSFLSWGSTDTQYF.

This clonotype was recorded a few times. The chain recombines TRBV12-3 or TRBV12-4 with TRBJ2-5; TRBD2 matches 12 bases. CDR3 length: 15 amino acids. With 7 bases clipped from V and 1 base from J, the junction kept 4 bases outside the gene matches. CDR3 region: CASTPTSGGQETQYF. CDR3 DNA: TGTGCCAGCACTCCGACTAGCGGGGGCCAAGAGACCCAGTACTTC.

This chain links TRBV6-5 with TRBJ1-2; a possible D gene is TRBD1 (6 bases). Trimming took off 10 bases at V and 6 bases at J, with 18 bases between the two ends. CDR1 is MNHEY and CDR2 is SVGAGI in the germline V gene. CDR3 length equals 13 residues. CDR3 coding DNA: TGTGCCACTCGGAACAGGGTATTAGATGGCTACACCTTC. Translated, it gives CATRNRVLDGYTF.

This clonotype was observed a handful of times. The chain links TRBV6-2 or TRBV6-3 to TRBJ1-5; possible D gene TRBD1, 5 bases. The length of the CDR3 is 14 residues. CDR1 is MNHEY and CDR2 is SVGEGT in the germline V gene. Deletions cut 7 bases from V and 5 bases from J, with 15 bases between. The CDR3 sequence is CASNQGSRDQPQHF. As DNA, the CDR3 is TGTGCCAGCAACCAGGGAAGTAGGGATCAGCCCCAGCATTTT.

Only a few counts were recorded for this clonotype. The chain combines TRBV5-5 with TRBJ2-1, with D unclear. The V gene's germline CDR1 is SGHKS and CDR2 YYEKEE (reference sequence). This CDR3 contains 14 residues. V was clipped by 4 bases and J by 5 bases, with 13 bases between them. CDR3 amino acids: CASSRGPMDNEQFF. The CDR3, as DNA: TGTGCCAGCAGCCGCGGACCTATGGACAATGAGCAGTTCTTC. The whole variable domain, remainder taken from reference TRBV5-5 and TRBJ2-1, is DAGVTQSPTHLIKTRGQQVTLRCSPISGHKSVSWYQQVLGQGPQFIFQYYEKEERGRGNFPDRFSARQFPNYSSELNVNALLLGDSALYLCASSRGPMDNEQFFGPGTRLTVL.

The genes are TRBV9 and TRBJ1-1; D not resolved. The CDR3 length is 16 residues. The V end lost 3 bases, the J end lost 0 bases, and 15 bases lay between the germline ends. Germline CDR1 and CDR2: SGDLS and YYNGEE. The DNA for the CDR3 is TGTGCCAGCAGCGCGATAGACCGAACCATGAACACTGAAGCTTTCTTT. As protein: CASSAIDRTMNTEAFF. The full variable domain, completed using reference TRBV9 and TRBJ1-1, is DSGVTQTPKHLITATGQRVTLRCSPRSGDLSVYWYQQSLDQGLQFLIQYYNGEERAKGNILERFSAQQFPDLHSELNLSSLELGDSALYFCASSAIDRTMNTEAFFGQGTRLTVV.

CDR3 in amino acids: CASSLDRAQPQHF. The DNA for the CDR3 is TGTGCCAGCAGCTTAGACAGGGCTCAGCCCCAGCATTTT. The J gene is TRBJ1-5, the V gene TRBV7-2, with D tentatively TRBD1 (6 bases). CDR3 length: 13 residues. Trimming took 1 base from V and 6 from J, leaving 7 bases between them. Germline loops: CDR1 SGHTA, CDR2 FQGNSA.

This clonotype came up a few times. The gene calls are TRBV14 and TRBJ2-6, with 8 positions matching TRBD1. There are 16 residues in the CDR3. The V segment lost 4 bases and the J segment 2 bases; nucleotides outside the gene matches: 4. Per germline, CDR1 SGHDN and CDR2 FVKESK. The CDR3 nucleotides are TGTGCCAGCAGCCCGCGACAGGGGCCTGGGGCCAACGTCCTGACTTTC. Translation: CASSPRQGPGANVLTF.